These 24 T cell receptor beta chains were all obtained from the same sample, sequenced in a study of CD8+ T cells in alopecia areata. The study sorted pooled cutaneous lymph node cells by CD4, CD8alpha, NKG2D, NKG2ACE and other markers. Following RNA extraction, reverse transcription yielded cDNA that acted as the sequencing template. Measured with immunoSEQ multiplex PCR; TCRdb has only the in-frame clones, and not every one. The sample has 250,000 or so clones, none seen only once. The sample comprised CD4+ T cells sorted from a lymph node. All receptors derive from a C3H/HeJ mouse with alopecia areata. The mouse strain carries the MHC haplotype H2-k.

As to this clone: Germline and genes here are mouse. The covered CDR3 bases are TGTGCCAGCAGAACAGGGGGAAGGGCT. This sequence encodes CASRTGGRA. The entire CDR3 is CASRTGGRAEQFF. V usage is TRBV13-1 and J usage is TRBJ2-1; TRBD1 agrees at 8 bases. The read is 4 residues too short to cover the CDR3 end, so that end is filled in from the germline J gene. The CDR3 consists of 13 residues. The V gene's germline CDR1 is NSHNY and CDR2 SYGAGN.

A word on this clone: These gene names are mouse names. The sequenced fragment ends 4 residues before the CDR3 boundary, so the rest is inferred from the germline J gene. This rearrangement joins TRBV5 to TRBJ2-2; TRBD2 matches at 10 bases. The CDR3 is 15 amino acids. Germline CDR1 and CDR2: LGHNA and YNLKQL (reference sequence). V was pared by 4 bases and J by 4 bases, with 3 bases of the junction left unmatched. CDR3 region: CASSLWGGRTGQLYF. The CDR3 DNA, read in part, is TGTGCCAGCAGCCTCTGGGGGGGCCGCACCGGG.

This clone was seen a handful of times. Gene names follow the mouse nomenclature. The sequenced fragment ends 4 residues before the CDR3 boundary, so the rest is inferred from the germline J gene. The J gene is TRBJ2-3, the V gene TRBV16, with 10 bases matching TRBD2. From germline, CDR1 is SGHSA and CDR2 FRNQAP. The trim removed 1 base at V and 0 bases at J, leaving 4 bases unmatched. This CDR3 is built from 17 residues. The CDR3 DNA, read in part, is TGTGCAAGCAGCTTAGTGGACTGGGGGATTAGTGCAGAA. The encoded protein is CASSLVDWGISAE. The CDR3 reads in full as CASSLVDWGISAETLYF.

This clone was recorded a few times. Genes and germline come from the mouse. The missing CDR3 end, 4 residues past where the read stops, is filled in from the germline J gene. The sample contains more than one DNA sequence encoding this CDR3. The gene calls are TRBV5 and TRBJ2-1; TRBD2 agrees at 7 bases. The V segment lost 4 bases and the J segment 2 bases; nucleotides outside the gene matches: 2. This CDR3 comprises 14 residues. The V gene's germline CDR1 is LGHNA and CDR2 YNLKQL (reference sequence). CDR3 amino acids: CASSLGTDYAEQFF. Incomplete CDR3 DNA: TGTGCCAGCAGCCTCGGGACTGACTATGCT.

This clone appeared a few times. Germline and genes here are mouse. The CDR3 region is CASSQGDSTEVFF. CDR3 bases read: TGTGCCAGCAGCCAAGGGGACAGCACA. The chain combines TRBV5 with TRBJ1-1; 7 bases agree with TRBD1. The read comes to an end 4 residues before the CDR3 does, leaving the germline J gene to fill in the end. CDR3 length: 13 residues. Germline V CDR1 and CDR2: LGHNA, YNLKQL (reference sequence). V lost 1 base and J lost 4; bases outside the gene matches: 0.

This clone was picked up a small number of times. The gene names given are mouse names. Read coverage stops 4 residues before the CDR3 terminus; the germline J gene supplies the remainder. V usage is TRBV5 and J usage is TRBJ2-7; 10 positions agree with TRBD2. J was trimmed by 2 bases and V by 2 bases; bases with no gene match: 3. Germline CDR1 is LGHNA and CDR2 is YNLKQL (reference sequence). This CDR3 comprises 15 residues. The covered CDR3 bases are TGTGCCAGCAGCCAATCTGGGGGGGCGGCCTAT. This translates into CASSQSGGAAY. The CDR3 in its entirety is CASSQSGGAAYEQYF.

On this clone itself: Germline and genes here are mouse. The read gets to within 4 residues of the CDR3 end, and the germline J gene fills in the rest. Other DNA sequences in the sample encode the same CDR3. The rearrangement joins TRBV17 to TRBJ2-7, with 12 bases lining up with TRBD2. Germline CDR1 is MNHDT and CDR2 is YYDKIL. CDR3 size: 14 residues. The CDR3 DNA, read in part, is TGTGCTAGCAGTAGGGGACTGGGGGGATAT. It translates to CASSRGLGGY. The full CDR3 sequence reads CASSRGLGGYEQYF.

In this sample, this clone turned up a few times. Gene names follow the mouse nomenclature. With the read ending 4 residues before the CDR3 end, the germline J gene is used to fill in that end. In the same sample, other DNA sequences code for this CDR3. The chain joins TRBV17 to TRBJ2-5; 8 bases line up with TRBD1. There are 13 residues in the CDR3. The germline V gene has CDR1 MNHDT and CDR2 YYDKIL. This CDR3 is CASSRDRRDTQYF. The CDR3 DNA, read in part, is TGTGCTAGCAGTCGGGACAGGAGGGAC. The full variable domain, completed using reference TRBV17 and TRBJ2-5, is DTTVKQNPRYKLARVGKPVNLICSQTMNHDTMYWYQKKPNQAPKLLLFYYDKILNREADTFEKFQSSRPNNSFCSLYIGSAGLEYSAMYLCASSRDRRDTQYFGPGTRLLVL.

About this clone: Mouse gene names and germline throughout. The read ends 4 residues before the CDR3 terminus; that terminus is restored from the germline J gene. The chain couples TRBV5 to TRBJ2-3; D is possibly TRBD1 (6 bases). With 1 base removed from V and 1 base from J, the gap between germline ends came to 9 bases. CDR3 length: 15 residues. From germline, CDR1 is LGHNA and CDR2 YNLKQL (reference sequence). Incomplete CDR3 DNA: TGTGCCAGCAGCCAAGGGACAGTAGGTGCAGAA. Protein sequence: CASSQGTVGAE. The whole CDR3 reads CASSQGTVGAETLYF.

At least ten counts were recorded for this clone. Gene names denote mouse genes. The CDR3 end falls 4 residues outside the read, so it is completed with the germline J gene. This same CDR3 is encoded by further DNA sequences in the sample. The chain joins TRBV13-1 to TRBJ1-2; 7 bases map to TRBD1. Looked up from germline, CDR1 is NSHNY and CDR2 is SYGAGN. This CDR3 contains 13 residues. The junction had 3 bases not matched to a gene; V was cut back by 4 bases and J by 3 bases. The CDR3 protein is CASSPTGDSDYTF. CDR3 DNA, as far as it was read: TGTGCCAGCAGTCCCACAGGGGACTCC.

This clone was picked up a small number of times. The gene names here belong to mouse. The read finishes 4 residues shy of the CDR3 end, and the germline J gene is used to complete it. The chain employs TRBV13-2 and TRBJ1-1; 12 nucleotides agree with TRBD1. The CDR3 is 16 residues long. V was clipped by 2 bases and J by 3 bases; unmatched bases: 5. Germline V gene lookup returns CDR1 NNHNN and CDR2 SYGAGS (reference sequence). Partial CDR3 DNA: TGTGCCAGCGGTGACCGCCGGGACAGGGGGCACACA. Amino acids: CASGDRRDRGHT. From start to end, the CDR3 is CASGDRRDRGHTEVFF.

This clone appeared a few times. The genes are named according to mouse. The sequenced fragment ends 4 residues before the CDR3 boundary, so the rest is inferred from the germline J gene. The chain employs TRBV17 and TRBJ2-4; possible D gene TRBD2, 6 bases. V was shortened by 5 bases and J by 0 bases, with 6 bases between the two germline ends. The CDR3 loop spans 13 amino acids. Germline CDR1 and CDR2: MNHDT and YYDKIL. The CDR3 is CASSLGSQNTLYF. CDR3 DNA, as far as it was read: TGTGCTAGCAGTCTGGGGAGTCAAAAC.

This clone was detected a few times. Gene names are mouse gene names. The DNA ends 4 residues before the CDR3 does, and the rest of the CDR3 is filled in from the germline J gene. The chain employs TRBV1 and TRBJ2-3; perhaps TRBD1 as D (5 bases). Germline CDR1 and CDR2: NSQYPW and LRSPGD (reference sequence). CDR3 size: 16 residues. V lost 0 bases, J lost 1 base, and 11 bases lay in between. The CDR3 DNA, read in part, is TGCACCTGCAGTGCAGATCTCAGGGCGGGTGCAGAA. It codes for CTCSADLRAGAE. From start to end, the CDR3 is CTCSADLRAGAETLYF.

Note on this clone: The germline and genes are mouse ones. The read ends 4 residues before the CDR3 terminus; that terminus is restored from the germline J gene. The chain has TRBV13-2 and TRBJ2-7; no reliable D call. With 0 bases removed from V and 0 bases from J, the gap between germline ends came to 7 bases. Germline CDR1 is NNHNN and CDR2 is SYGAGS (reference sequence). CDR3 length equals 14 residues. Incomplete CDR3 DNA: TGTGCCAGCGGTGATGTGGTAAGCTCCTAT. Translation gives CASGDVVSSY. The full-length CDR3 reads as CASGDVVSSYEQYF.

Concerning this clone: Gene names follow the mouse nomenclature. The CDR3 is cut off 4 residues early in the read; its end comes from the germline J gene. This chain uses TRBV1 with TRBJ2-3; the match to TRBD2 covers 8 bases. The germline gives CDR1 NSQYPW, CDR2 LRSPGD (reference sequence). This CDR3 spans 14 amino acids. The DNA read from the CDR3 is TGCACCTGCAGTGCACAAGGGACTGGAGAA. Its protein is CTCSAQGTGE. Given in full, the CDR3 is CTCSAQGTGETLYF.

This clone appeared a few times. Gene names and germline match the mouse. The CDR3 is cut off 4 residues early in the read; its end comes from the germline J gene. The same CDR3 also results from other DNA sequences found in this sample. The rearrangement links TRBV14 to TRBJ2-2, with 9 nucleotides matching TRBD2. The CDR3 totals 14 residues. Trimming cost V 5 bases and J 1 base; bases outside gene matches: 0. Germline CDR1 SGHDT, CDR2 FRDEAV. CDR3 DNA (partial): TGTGCCAGCAGGGACTGGGGAAACACCGGG. Amino acids: CASRDWGNTG. The entire CDR3 protein reads CASRDWGNTGQLYF.

This clone has more than one count but fewer than ten. Gene names and germline match the mouse. The missing CDR3 end, 4 residues past where the read stops, is filled in from the germline J gene. The chain carries TRBV13-2 and TRBJ1-2; the D gene is possibly TRBD1 (5 bases). The CDR3 has 13 amino acids. V lost 3 bases and J lost 2, with 8 bases in between. Germline CDR1 NNHNN, CDR2 SYGAGS (reference sequence). The CDR3 bases that were read are TGTGCCAGCGGTGGACAGAAGAACTCC. Its protein product is CASGGQKNS. The full CDR3 is CASGGQKNSDYTF.

On this clone itself: Genes and germline are mouse. The CDR3 end lies 4 residues beyond the end of the read and is filled in from the germline J gene. The chain joins TRBV13-1 to TRBJ2-1, with TRBD2 identical over 9 bases. The CDR3 is made up of 15 amino acids. The germline gives CDR1 NSHNY, CDR2 SYGAGN. The V segment lost 3 bases and the J segment 3 bases; nucleotides outside the gene matches: 4. CDR3 DNA (partial): TGTGCCAGCAGTGGGCTGGGGGGGGTCTATGCT. Translated, it gives CASSGLGGVYA. The CDR3, in full, reads CASSGLGGVYAEQFF.

This clone was seen a few times. Gene names denote mouse genes. The read finishes 4 residues shy of the CDR3 end, and the germline J gene is used to complete it. This chain connects TRBV14 to TRBJ2-4, with 10 bases aligning to TRBD2. V was clipped by 1 base and J by 2 bases; unmatched bases: 4. This CDR3 has 16 residues. In germline, CDR1 is SGHDT, CDR2 FRDEAV. The CDR3 DNA, read in part, is TGTGCCAGCAGTTTCGGCTGGGGGGGCGCTCAAAAC. It encodes CASSFGWGGAQN. The entire CDR3 protein reads CASSFGWGGAQNTLYF.

This clone was recorded a few times. Gene names and germline match the mouse. Coverage ceases 4 residues before the CDR3 finishes, and the germline J gene fills in the end. The sample holds other DNA sequences that translate to the same CDR3. The V call is TRBV13-1, the J call TRBJ2-3; 8 bases match TRBD1. The CDR3 totals 13 residues. The V and J ends lost 5 bases and 3 bases, in that order; junction bases with no gene match: 2. Germline V gene data show CDR1 as NSHNY and CDR2 as SYGAGN. The CDR3 spells CASSRGRAETLYF. CDR3 bases read: TGTGCCAGCAGCAGGGGGCGGGCAGAA.

About this clone itself: Mouse names are used for the genes. The missing CDR3 end, 3 residues past where the read stops, is filled in from the germline J gene. V gene TRBV5 combines with J gene TRBJ1-6, with TRBD1 identical over 8 bases. TRBJ1-6 counts as an open reading frame of uncertain function. V trimming: 0 bases; J trimming: 2 bases; junction bases outside the gene matches: 0. CDR3 length: 16 residues. Germline V gene lookup returns CDR1 LGHNA and CDR2 YNLKQL (reference sequence). CDR3 protein: CASSQDRGPYNSPLYF. The part of the CDR3 DNA that was read is TGTGCCAGCAGCCAAGACAGGGGGCCCTATAATTCGCCC.

As for this clone: Here the gene names and germline are mouse. The read ends 4 residues before the CDR3 terminus; that terminus is restored from the germline J gene. The rearrangement links TRBV17 to TRBJ2-5; 7 bases fit TRBD1. The CDR3 length is 14 residues. Germline CDR1 reads MNHDT; CDR2 reads YYDKIL. The CDR3 DNA, read in part, is TGTGCTAGCAGCGAAACAGGGGTGAGGGAC. Its protein product is CASSETGVRD. The whole CDR3 region reads CASSETGVRDTQYF.

This clone showed up just a few times. Gene names and germline match the mouse. The observed sequence ends 4 residues before the CDR3 terminus, with the missing tail filled in from the germline J gene. V is TRBV19 and J is TRBJ2-1, with TRBD2 matching 8 bases. Germline assignment: CDR1 FNHDT and CDR2 SITEND (reference sequence). The CDR3 is 13 amino acids. Partial CDR3 DNA: TGTGCCAGCAGTATACTGGGGGGAGCT. Its translation: CASSILGGA. The entire CDR3 protein reads CASSILGGAEQFF.

Notes on this clone: These gene names are mouse names. Sequencing ends 4 residues short of the CDR3 end; the germline J gene provides the rest. This sequence joins TRBV1 and TRBJ1-1; TRBD1 aligns across 8 bases. CDR3 length equals 14 residues. V gave up 5 bases and J gave up 3 bases; unmatched junction bases: 5. Germline loops: CDR1 NSQYPW, CDR2 LRSPGD (reference sequence). The CDR3 sequence: CTCSPTGGDTEVFF. The CDR3 bases that were read are TGCACCTGCAGTCCTACAGGGGGGGACACA.